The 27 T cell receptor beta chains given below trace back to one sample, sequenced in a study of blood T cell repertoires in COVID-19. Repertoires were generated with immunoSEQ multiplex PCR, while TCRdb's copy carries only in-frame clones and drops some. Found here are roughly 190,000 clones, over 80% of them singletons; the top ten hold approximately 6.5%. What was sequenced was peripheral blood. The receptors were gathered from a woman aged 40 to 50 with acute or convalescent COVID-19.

The CDR3 DNA is TGCGCCAGCAGCTTGGGAGGCCAGCGGGGCCCGGAGACCCAGTACTTC. Residues: CASSLGGQRGPETQYF. The rearrangement uses TRBV5-1 and TRBJ2-5; 7 positions match TRBD2. The germline gives CDR1 SGHRS, CDR2 YFSETQ. The length of the CDR3 is 16 residues. Germline trimming cut 0 bases from V and 5 bases from J; bases unmatched to any gene: 10. Filled out from reference TRBV5-1 and TRBJ2-5, the complete variable domain reads KAGVTQTPRYLIKTRGQQVTLSCSPISGHRSVSWYQQTPGQGLQFLFEYFSETQRNKGNFPGRFSGRQFSNSRSEMNVSTLELGDSALYLCASSLGGQRGPETQYFGPGTRLLVL.

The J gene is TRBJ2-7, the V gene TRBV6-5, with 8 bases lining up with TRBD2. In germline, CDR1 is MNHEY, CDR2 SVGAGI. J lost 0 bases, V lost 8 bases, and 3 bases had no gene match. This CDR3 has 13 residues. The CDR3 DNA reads TGTGCCAGCCCGGGGGGGTCCTCCTACGAGCAGTACTTC. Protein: CASPGGSSYEQYF.

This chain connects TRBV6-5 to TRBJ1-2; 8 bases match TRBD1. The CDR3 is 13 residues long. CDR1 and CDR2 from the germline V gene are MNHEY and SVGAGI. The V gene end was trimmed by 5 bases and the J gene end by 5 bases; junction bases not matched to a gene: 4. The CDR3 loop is CASSTGQGYGYTF. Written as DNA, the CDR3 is TGTGCCAGCAGTACCGGACAGGGTTATGGCTACACCTTC.

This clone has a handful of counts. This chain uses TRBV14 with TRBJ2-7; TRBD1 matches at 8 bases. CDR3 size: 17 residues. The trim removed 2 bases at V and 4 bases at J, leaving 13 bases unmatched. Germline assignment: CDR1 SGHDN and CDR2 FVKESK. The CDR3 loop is CASSQTQRQGSFYEQYF. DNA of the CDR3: TGTGCCAGCAGCCAAACCCAACGACAGGGGAGCTTTTACGAGCAGTACTTC.

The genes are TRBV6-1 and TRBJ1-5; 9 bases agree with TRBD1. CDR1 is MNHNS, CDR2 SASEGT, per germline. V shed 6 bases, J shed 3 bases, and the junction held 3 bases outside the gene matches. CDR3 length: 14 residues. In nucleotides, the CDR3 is TGTGCCAGCAGGGGACAGGGTTACAATCAGCCCCAGCATTTT. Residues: CASRGQGYNQPQHF.

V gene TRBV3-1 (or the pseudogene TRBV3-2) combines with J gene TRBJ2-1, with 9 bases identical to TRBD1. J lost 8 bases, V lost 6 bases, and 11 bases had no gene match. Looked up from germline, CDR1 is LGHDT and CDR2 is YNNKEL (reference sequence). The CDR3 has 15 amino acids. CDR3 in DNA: TGTGCCAGCAGACCAGGGACAGGGCCTTGGGATGAGCAGTTCTTC. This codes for CASRPGTGPWDEQFF.

CDR3 sequence reads: CASSLVDGRDSRNEQFF. The CDR3 coding sequence is TGTGCCAGCAGCTTAGTGGACGGCCGGGACTCGAGAAATGAGCAGTTCTTC. This chain links TRBV7-6 with TRBJ2-1; weak D call: TRBD2 (6 bases). From germline, CDR1 is SGHVS and CDR2 FNYEAQ. The CDR3 consists of 17 residues. V lost 1 base to trimming and J lost 7 bases, with 20 bases between them.

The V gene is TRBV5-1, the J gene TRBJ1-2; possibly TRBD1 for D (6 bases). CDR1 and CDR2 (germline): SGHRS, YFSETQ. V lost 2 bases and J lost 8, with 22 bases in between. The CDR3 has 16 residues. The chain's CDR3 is CASSLVMRAQGEGYTF. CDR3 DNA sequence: TGCGCCAGCAGCTTAGTGATGAGGGCACAGGGAGAGGGCTACACCTTC.

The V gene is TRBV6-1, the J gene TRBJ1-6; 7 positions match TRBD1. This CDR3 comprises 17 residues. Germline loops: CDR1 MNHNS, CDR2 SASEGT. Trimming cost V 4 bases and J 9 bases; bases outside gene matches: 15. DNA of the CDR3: TGTGCCAGCAGTGCTGGAAAGTCACAGGGGATTGGTTCACCCCTCCACTTT. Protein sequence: CASSAGKSQGIGSPLHF.

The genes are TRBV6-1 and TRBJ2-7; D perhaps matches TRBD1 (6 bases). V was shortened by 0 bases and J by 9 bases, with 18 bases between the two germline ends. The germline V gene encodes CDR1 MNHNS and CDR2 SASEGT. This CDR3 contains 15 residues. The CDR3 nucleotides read TGTGCCAGCAGTGAAGCGCAGGCAGGGGAGTCTGGGCAGTACTTC. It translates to CASSEAQAGESGQYF.

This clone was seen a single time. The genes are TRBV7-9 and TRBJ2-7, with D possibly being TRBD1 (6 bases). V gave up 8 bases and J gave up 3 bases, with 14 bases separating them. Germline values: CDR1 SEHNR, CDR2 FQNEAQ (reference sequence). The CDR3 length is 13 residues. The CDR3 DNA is TGTGCCAGCGACTATGGGACAAGCTACGAGCAGTACTTC. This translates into CASDYGTSYEQYF.

The chain's CDR3 is CASSLQLPDGYGYTF. In DNA, the CDR3 is TGTGCCAGCAGCCTACAGCTACCCGACGGCTATGGCTACACCTTC. This chain links TRBV3-1 (or the pseudogene TRBV3-2) with TRBJ1-2, with no clear D. The germline gives CDR1 LGHDT, CDR2 YNNKEL (reference sequence). This CDR3 has 15 residues. Trimming pared 4 bases from V and 4 bases from J, leaving 16 bases between.

The CDR3, as DNA: TGTGCCACCGCGGGGACAGCAGGGGCAGATACGCAGTATTTT. It specifies CATAGTAGADTQYF. V usage is TRBV24-1 and J usage is TRBJ2-3; possibly TRBD1 for D (7 bases). The CDR3 sequence is 14 residues long. Germline assignment: CDR1 KGHDR and CDR2 SFDVKD. The germline V and J ends were trimmed by 9 bases and 4 bases, with 16 bases remaining between them.

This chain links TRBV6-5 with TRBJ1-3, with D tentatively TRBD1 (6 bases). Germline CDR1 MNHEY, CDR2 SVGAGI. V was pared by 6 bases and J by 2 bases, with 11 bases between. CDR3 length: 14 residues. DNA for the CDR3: TGTGCCAGCAGACCACCAGGGGCTGGAAACACCATATATTTT. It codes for CASRPPGAGNTIYF.

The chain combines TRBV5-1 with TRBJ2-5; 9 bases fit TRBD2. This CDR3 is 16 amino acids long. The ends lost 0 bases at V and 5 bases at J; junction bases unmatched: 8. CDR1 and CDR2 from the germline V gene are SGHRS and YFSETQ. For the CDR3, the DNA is TGCGCCAGCAGCTTGGTATCTAGCGGGATAGGGGAGACCCAGTACTTC. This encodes CASSLVSSGIGETQYF. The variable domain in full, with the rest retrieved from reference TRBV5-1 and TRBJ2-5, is KAGVTQTPRYLIKTRGQQVTLSCSPISGHRSVSWYQQTPGQGLQFLFEYFSETQRNKGNFPGRFSGRQFSNSRSEMNVSTLELGDSALYLCASSLVSSGIGETQYFGPGTRLLVL.

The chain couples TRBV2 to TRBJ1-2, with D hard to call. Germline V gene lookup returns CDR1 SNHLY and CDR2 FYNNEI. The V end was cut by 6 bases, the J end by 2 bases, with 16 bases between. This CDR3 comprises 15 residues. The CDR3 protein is CASRAAVPGNYGYTF. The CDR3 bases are TGTGCCAGCAGAGCTGCGGTACCCGGGAACTATGGCTACACCTTC.

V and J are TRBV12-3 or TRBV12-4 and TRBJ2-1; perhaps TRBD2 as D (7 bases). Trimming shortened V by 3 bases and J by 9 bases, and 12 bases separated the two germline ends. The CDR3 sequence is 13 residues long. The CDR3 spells CASSFRGAAEQFF. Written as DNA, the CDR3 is TGTGCCAGCAGTTTCCGGGGGGCCGCTGAGCAGTTCTTC.

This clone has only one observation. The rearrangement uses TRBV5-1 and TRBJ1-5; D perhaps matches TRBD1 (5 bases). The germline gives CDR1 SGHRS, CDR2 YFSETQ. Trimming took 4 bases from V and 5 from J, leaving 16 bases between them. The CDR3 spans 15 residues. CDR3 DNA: TGCGCCAGCAGCGCGGGACGGACGACGGATCAGCCCCAGCATTTT. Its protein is CASSAGRTTDQPQHF.

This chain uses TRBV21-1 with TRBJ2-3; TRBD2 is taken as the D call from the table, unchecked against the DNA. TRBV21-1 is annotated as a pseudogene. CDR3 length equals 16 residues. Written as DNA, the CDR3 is TGTGCCAGCAGCAGAGAGGGCCGAACCCTCACAGATACGCAGTATTTT. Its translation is CASSREGRTLTDTQYF.

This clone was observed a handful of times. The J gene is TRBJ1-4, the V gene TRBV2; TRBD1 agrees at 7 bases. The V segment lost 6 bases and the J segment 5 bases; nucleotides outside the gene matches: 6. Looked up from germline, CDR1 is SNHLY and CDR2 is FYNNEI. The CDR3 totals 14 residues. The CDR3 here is CASRSGTENEKLFF. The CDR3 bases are TGTGCCAGCAGGTCCGGGACAGAGAATGAAAAACTGTTTTTT.

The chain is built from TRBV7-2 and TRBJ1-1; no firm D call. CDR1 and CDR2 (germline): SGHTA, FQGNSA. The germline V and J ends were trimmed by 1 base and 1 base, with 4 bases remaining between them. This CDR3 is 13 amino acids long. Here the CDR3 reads CASSLGENTEAFF. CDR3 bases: TGTGCCAGCAGCTTAGGCGAGAACACTGAAGCTTTCTTT.

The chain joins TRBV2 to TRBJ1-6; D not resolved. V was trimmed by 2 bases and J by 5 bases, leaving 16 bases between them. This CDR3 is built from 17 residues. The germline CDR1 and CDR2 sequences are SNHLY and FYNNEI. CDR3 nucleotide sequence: TGTGCCAGCAGTGAATTTCACAGCCCGGGAGATAATTCACCCCTCCACTTT. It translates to CASSEFHSPGDNSPLHF.

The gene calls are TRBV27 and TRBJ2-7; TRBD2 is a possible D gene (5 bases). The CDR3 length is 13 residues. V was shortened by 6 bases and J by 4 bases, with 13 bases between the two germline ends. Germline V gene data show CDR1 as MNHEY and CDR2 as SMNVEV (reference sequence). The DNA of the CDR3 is TGTGCCAGCAGGGTTCTCGCGGGTTACGAGCAGTACTTC. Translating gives CASRVLAGYEQYF.

The CDR3 bases are TGTGCCAGCAGTGACTCGACGGCGGGGGGGCCAGATACGCAGTATTTT. The encoded protein is CASSDSTAGGPDTQYF. The chain combines TRBV6-4 with TRBJ2-3, with 9 bases matching TRBD2. Trimming cost V 0 bases and J 4 bases; bases outside gene matches: 5. This CDR3 comprises 16 residues. CDR1 and CDR2 from the germline V gene are MRHNA and SNTAGT.

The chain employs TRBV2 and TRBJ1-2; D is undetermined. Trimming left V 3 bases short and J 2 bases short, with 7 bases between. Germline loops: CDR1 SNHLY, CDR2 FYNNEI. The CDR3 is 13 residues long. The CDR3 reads CASSEFGNYGYTF. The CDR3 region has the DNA TGTGCCAGCAGTGAGTTCGGGAACTATGGCTACACCTTC.

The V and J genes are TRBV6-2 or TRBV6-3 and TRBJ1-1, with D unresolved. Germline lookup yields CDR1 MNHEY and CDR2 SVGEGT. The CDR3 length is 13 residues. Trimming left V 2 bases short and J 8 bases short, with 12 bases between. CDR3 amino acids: CASSYRGVGEAFF. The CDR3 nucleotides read TGTGCCAGCAGTTACCGGGGTGTGGGGGAAGCTTTCTTT.

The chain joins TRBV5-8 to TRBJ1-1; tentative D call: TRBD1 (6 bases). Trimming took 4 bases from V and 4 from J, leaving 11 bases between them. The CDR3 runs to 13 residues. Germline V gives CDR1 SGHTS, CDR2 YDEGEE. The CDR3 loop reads CASSDYRATEAFF. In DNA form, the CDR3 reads TGTGCCAGCAGCGACTACAGGGCCACTGAAGCTTTCTTT. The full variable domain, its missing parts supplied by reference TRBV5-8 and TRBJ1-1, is EAGVTQSPTHLIKTRGQQATLRCSPISGHTSVYWYQQALGLGLQFLLWYDEGEERNRGNFPPRFSGRQFPNYSSELNVNALELEDSALYLCASSDYRATEAFFGQGTRLTVV.